Listed below are T cell receptor beta chains from one sample, sequenced in a study of blood T cell repertoires in COVID-19. TCRdb keeps only in-frame clones here, not all; method: immunoSEQ multiplex PCR. The table has about 58,000 clones, roughly four fifths seen once. The sample consisted of peripheral blood. Every receptor here comes from a man over 45 with COVID-19, enrolled during active disease. Each CDR3 is given with its conserved first and last residue. The D gene is left open where the match is weak. A clone size is listed for some rows: how often the clone was seen (once, few, many), or a class if it is expanded.

j_call v_call clone_size d_call cdr3_aa cdr3_nt
TRBJ2-5 TRBV5-4 - - CASRGPRDRDQETQYF TGTGCCAGCAGAGGTCCGCGAGACAGAGACCAAGAGACCCAGTACTTC
TRBJ1-1 TRBV6-5 - - CASSYLPTGLGTEAFF TGTGCCAGCAGTTACCTCCCCACAGGGTTGGGCACTGAAGCTTTCTTT
TRBJ2-1 TRBV7-8 once TRBD2 CASSTTSRENEQFF TGTGCCAGCAGCACGACTAGCCGGGAGAATGAGCAGTTCTTC
TRBJ2-2 TRBV24-1 - TRBD1 CATRGTGTGELFF TGTGCCACCAGGGGGACAGGCACCGGGGAGCTGTTTTTT
TRBJ2-6 TRBV19 - TRBD1 CATSRGRSGANVLTF TGTGCCACCTCTAGGGGGCGCTCTGGGGCCAACGTCCTGACTTTC
TRBJ1-5 TRBV18 - TRBD1 CASSRSGTGRQPQHF TGTGCCAGCTCACGGTCCGGGACAGGGCGCCAGCCCCAGCATTTT
TRBJ1-5 TRBV7-9 few - CASSQGQPNQPQHF TGTGCCAGCAGTCAAGGACAGCCCAATCAGCCCCAGCATTTT
TRBJ1-2 TRBV4-2 - - CASSQDIEINYGYTF TGTGCCAGCAGCCAAGATATAGAGATTAACTATGGCTACACCTTC
TRBJ2-7 TRBV18 - - CASSPRLASFDEQYF TGTGCCAGCTCACCACGACTCGCTAGCTTCGACGAGCAGTACTTC
TRBJ2-3 TRBV5-1 - - CASSPRPDTQYF TGCGCCAGCAGCCCCCGTCCAGATACGCAGTATTTT
TRBJ1-2 TRBV12-3/TRBV12-4 - - CASSQHQNYGYTF TGTGCCAGCAGTCAACACCAAAACTATGGCTACACCTTC
TRBJ2-3 TRBV9 - - CASSGPTRTQYF TGTGCCAGCAGCGGCCCCACACGAACGCAGTATTTT
TRBJ1-3 TRBV9 - - CASSPSGDSGNTIYF TGTGCCAGCAGCCCTTCAGGGGACTCTGGAAACACCATATATTTT
TRBJ2-1 TRBV2 - TRBD1 CASSSTGGVNNEQFF TGTGCCAGCAGTTCAACAGGGGGCGTCAACAATGAGCAGTTCTTC
TRBJ2-5 TRBV5-4 once - CASSSTTGTPETQYF TGTGCCAGCAGCTCGACGACCGGGACACCTGAGACCCAGTACTTC
TRBJ2-1 TRBV7-2 - TRBD2 CASSLAAGGGDEQFF TGTGCCAGCAGCTTAGCGGCGGGAGGTGGGGATGAGCAGTTCTTC
TRBJ1-2 TRBV11-2 few - CASSLAGTNYGYTF TGTGCCAGCAGCTTAGCGGGGACTAACTATGGCTACACCTTC
TRBJ1-5 TRBV6-5 - - CASSAGGVSNQPQHF TGTGCCAGCAGCGCCGGGGGAGTTAGCAATCAGCCCCAGCATTTT
TRBJ2-1 TRBV3-1/TRBV3-2 - TRBD2 CASSQEAGLVSNEQFF TGTGCCAGCAGCCAAGAGGCGGGACTAGTTAGTAATGAGCAGTTCTTC
TRBJ2-1 TRBV7-9 - TRBD1 CASSIPRTGNEQFF TGTGCCAGCAGCATCCCGAGGACAGGGAACGAGCAGTTCTTC
TRBJ2-2 TRBV5-1 few - CASSLVAANTGELFF TGCGCCAGCAGCTTGGTGGCTGCGAACACCGGGGAGCTGTTTTTT
TRBJ2-3 TRBV7-2 - TRBD1 CASSPRDRERRQYF TGTGCCAGCAGCCCCCGGGACAGGGAGCGAAGGCAGTATTTT
TRBJ1-1 TRBV7-2 few - CASSLRGRINTEAFF TGTGCCAGCAGCTTAAGGGGCAGAATAAACACTGAAGCTTTCTTT
TRBJ2-5 TRBV7-9 - TRBD1 CASSLSGTGGGETQYF TGTGCCAGCAGCCTCTCCGGGACAGGTGGGGGAGAGACCCAGTACTTC
TRBJ2-1 TRBV7-2 - TRBD2 CASSRTSGFGGNEQFF TGTGCCAGCAGCCGGACTAGCGGGTTTGGAGGCAATGAGCAGTTCTTC